This T cell receptor (beta chain) was captured by sequencing in a study of T cells in Graves' hyperthyroidism and ophthalmopathy. The study's findings and limits: Median prediction lead before ophthalmopathy onset was about 6.3 months with the model. Expanded thyroid clonotypes (above 0.001) were mostly also found in blood.

There were TCR beta CDR3 regions amplified from RNA transcripts. A first-round RT-PCR of the TCR CDR3 used the HTBI primer set. From the multiplex PCR reads, TCRdb called clonotypes with MiXCR, one entry per CDR3 protein. This sample carries 400,000 to 600,000 distinct CDR3 sequences, 15% to 20% of them seen once, and the ten largest clones take around 28%. Individuals with ophthalmopathy presented a Clinical Activity Score of at least 3, a NOSPECS grade of at least 4 and a duration under 3 months. Diagnosis relied on clinical symptoms, serum thyroxine and TRAb, thyroid ultrasound and orbital computed tomography. This CDR3 is 15 amino acids long. Per the germline V gene, CDR1 is MDHEN and CDR2 is SYDVKM. V dropped 4 bases and J dropped 7; count of bases not matched to a gene: 9. This clonotype was recorded at least ten times. What it recognizes is unknown.

This receptor was identified in a woman in her 30s with Graves' ophthalmopathy. This chain uses TRBV28 with TRBJ2-3; 9 bases fit TRBD1. The sequencing sample was made of blood. The CDR3 DNA is TGTGCCAGCAGTTCACGGGACAGGGTAACAAATACGCAGTATTTT. Translation gives CASSSRDRVTNTQYF. The variable domain in full, completed from reference TRBV28 and TRBJ2-3, reads DVKVTQSSRYLVKRTGEKVFLECVQDMDHENMFWYRQDPGLGLRLIYFSYDVKMKEKGDIPEGYSVSREKKERFSLILESASTNQTSMYLCASSSRDRVTNTQYFGPGTRLTVL.